The source of this TCR beta chain is a study of T cells in localized non-small cell lung cancer. Study results and limitations: Appearance in adjacent lung was seen for a median roughly 50 of the top 100 tumor clones.

The CDR3 extends over 17 amino acids. With 7 bases clipped from V and 1 base from J, the junction kept 11 bases outside the gene matches. The germline V gene encodes CDR1 LNHDA and CDR2 SQIVND (reference sequence). Data came from immunoSEQ multiplex PCR; TCRdb stores just in-frame clones and leaves some out. The data contain 52,000 or so clones, roughly 88% of them singletons. A note on this clone: What it binds is not known.

V usage is TRBV19 and J usage is TRBJ1-1; 11 nucleotides line up with TRBD1. The TCR originated in a male donor aged 60 or over with stage III squamous cell lung carcinoma. The starting material was peripheral blood, obtained before any cancer treatment. The CDR3 loop is CASNLRGQGASNTEAFF. The CDR3 bases are TGTGCCAGTAACCTCAGAGGACAGGGGGCGTCGAACACTGAAGCTTTCTTT.